The 25 T cell receptor beta chains in this list originate from one sample, sequenced in a study of T-cell memory formation after mild COVID-19. TCRdb reprocessed the 5' RACE reads via MiXCR and lists one record per CDR3 protein. The data contain around 13,000 distinct CDR3 sequences, around 12% of them singletons. The material sequenced was PBMCs or a T cell subset sorted from them (not recorded which). The receptors here all came from an adult woman who had mild COVID-19 (a few samples of this study predate the infection). Cell type and time point are not known.

The gene calls are TRBV18 and TRBJ2-5; D is uncertain. CDR3 length: 14 residues. V dropped 3 bases and J dropped 1 base, with 9 bases sitting between them. Germline lookup yields CDR1 KGHSH and CDR2 LQKENI. The CDR3 loop is CASSPDKVQETQYF. The CDR3 nucleotides read TGTGCCAGCTCACCCGACAAGGTCCAAGAGACCCAGTACTTC.

This clonotype was recorded at least ten times. The DNA for the CDR3 is TGTGCCAGCAGTGGGGACAGTTGGATCGATGGCTACACCTTC. Translated: CASSGDSWIDGYTF. The J gene is TRBJ1-2, the V gene TRBV12-3 or TRBV12-4, with 7 positions matching TRBD1. CDR3 size: 14 residues. The ends lost 5 bases at V and 6 bases at J; junction bases unmatched: 9.

The chain recombines TRBV5-1 with TRBJ2-7; 8 nucleotides agree with TRBD1. Trimming at V came to 2 bases and at J to 2 bases, leaving 0 bases not matched to a gene. CDR1 and CDR2 from the germline V gene are SGHRS and YFSETQ. This CDR3 has 13 residues. The CDR3 sequence is CASSLQGAYEQYF. DNA for the CDR3: TGCGCCAGCAGCTTACAGGGGGCCTACGAGCAGTACTTC.

The J gene is TRBJ2-1, the V gene TRBV5-1, with TRBD2 identical over 11 bases. The V gene end was trimmed by 5 bases and the J gene end by 4 bases; junction bases not matched to a gene: 5. Per germline, CDR1 SGHRS and CDR2 YFSETQ. The CDR3 has 15 amino acids. CDR3 DNA: TGCGCCAGCAGATCTAGCGGGGGGACTTACAATGAGCAGTTCTTC. This sequence encodes CASRSSGGTYNEQFF.

Many counts were recorded for this clonotype. V and J are TRBV12-3 or TRBV12-4 and TRBJ1-5; D unresolved. Trimming shortened V by 0 bases and J by 0 bases, and 9 bases separated the two germline ends. The CDR3 sequence is 16 residues long. CDR3 region: CASSLAQQYSNQPQHF. CDR3 DNA sequence: TGTGCCAGCAGTTTAGCGCAACAGTATAGCAATCAGCCCCAGCATTTT.

This chain uses TRBV6-4 with TRBJ2-1; 12 nucleotides line up with TRBD2. There are 15 residues in the CDR3. The germline gives CDR1 MRHNA, CDR2 SNTAGT. With V trimmed by 6 bases and J by 8 bases, 8 bases remained unmatched. The chain's CDR3 is CASSRTSGEGHEQFF. Written as DNA, the CDR3 is TGTGCCAGCAGCCGGACTAGCGGGGAGGGGCATGAGCAGTTCTTC.

Ten or more counts support this clonotype. The chain combines TRBV11-1 with TRBJ1-2; no clear D gene. CDR1 and CDR2 (germline): SGHAT, FQDESV (reference sequence). V lost 1 base and J lost 2, with 8 bases in between. CDR3 length: 14 residues. The DNA for the CDR3 is TGTGCCAGCAGCTTAGGAGCAGCCAACTATGGCTACACCTTC. Translating gives CASSLGAANYGYTF.

This clonotype was observed at least ten times. The V gene is TRBV5-4, the J gene TRBJ1-1; D remains unclear. Germline CDR1 and CDR2: SGHNT and YYREEE (reference sequence). The CDR3 has 14 residues. Trimming stripped 0 bases from V and 3 bases from J, with 9 bases between. CDR3 amino acids: CASSLGGDYTEAFF. CDR3 DNA sequence: TGTGCCAGCAGCTTGGGGGGAGACTACACTGAAGCTTTCTTT.

This clonotype showed up just a few times. The chain has TRBV12-3 or TRBV12-4 and TRBJ2-2, with D possibly matching TRBD2 (5 bases). Trimming shortened V by 6 bases and J by 1 base, and 18 bases separated the two germline ends. The CDR3 contains 17 residues. CDR3 amino acids: CASRLWEPGLNTGELFF. The CDR3 DNA sequence: TGTGCCAGCAGATTATGGGAACCGGGATTGAACACCGGGGAGCTGTTTTTT.

The chain is built from TRBV12-3 or TRBV12-4 and TRBJ1-3; D uncertain. The CDR3 consists of 14 residues. The ends were cut back, 1 base at V and 2 bases at J, with 6 bases in the middle. The CDR3 region has the DNA TGTGCCAGCAGTTTAGGGGTGGCTGGAAACACCATATATTTT. As protein: CASSLGVAGNTIYF.

This clonotype was recorded a few times. This chain uses TRBV9 with TRBJ2-1; TRBD2 might be the D (5 bases). V was cut by 0 bases and J by 0 bases, with 10 bases left in between. Germline CDR1 and CDR2: SGDLS and YYNGEE. There are 16 residues in the CDR3. CDR3 coding DNA: TGTGCCAGCAGCGTAGCATGGGAGAGCTCCTACAATGAGCAGTTCTTC. Translation: CASSVAWESSYNEQFF.

This clonotype occurred many times. The chain couples TRBV7-9 to TRBJ2-1, with 12 bases identical to TRBD2. The V gene's germline CDR1 is SEHNR and CDR2 FQNEAQ (reference sequence). This CDR3 contains 18 residues. Trimming at V came to 4 bases and at J to 0 bases, leaving 7 bases not matched to a gene. CDR3 coding DNA: TGTGCCAGCAGCTCCCCGCTAGCGGGAGGGAGCTCCTACAATGAGCAGTTCTTC. Protein: CASSSPLAGGSSYNEQFF.

Ten or more counts support this clonotype. CDR3 sequence (DNA): TGTGCCAGTAGCCCTCCGGGACGGTTGTTCTACACCTTC. It is translated as CASSPPGRLFYTF. The V and J genes are TRBV19 and TRBJ1-2, with a possible D match to TRBD1 (5 bases). There are 13 residues in the CDR3. The V and J ends lost 6 bases and 10 bases respectively, with 18 bases between them. CDR1 is LNHDA, CDR2 SQIVND, per germline (reference sequence).

This clonotype has more than one count but fewer than ten. The V call is TRBV7-8, the J call TRBJ1-2; 7 nucleotides line up with TRBD1. The CDR3 totals 15 residues. The trim removed 5 bases at V and 2 bases at J, leaving 8 bases unmatched. Germline CDR1 is SGHVS and CDR2 is FQNEAQ. The CDR3 sequence: CASSEPGGLNYGYTF. The CDR3 DNA reads as TGTGCCAGCAGCGAACCAGGGGGATTAAACTATGGCTACACCTTC.

At least ten counts were recorded for this clonotype. The genes are TRBV4-1 and TRBJ2-7; D perhaps matches TRBD1 (6 bases). Trimming left V 0 bases short and J 3 bases short, with 21 bases between. This CDR3 is 18 amino acids long. The V gene's germline CDR1 is MGHRA and CDR2 YSYEKL. The CDR3 here is CASSQELVFSRGIYEQYF. The CDR3, as DNA: TGCGCCAGCAGCCAAGAACTGGTCTTTTCGAGGGGGATCTACGAGCAGTACTTC.

This clonotype was seen many times. An end of the junction differs from the germline gene, which may be a read error. The chain couples TRBV20-1 to TRBJ2-3; TRBD2 aligns across 8 bases. CDR1 and CDR2 (germline): DFQATT, SNEGSKA (reference sequence). The CDR3 extends over 14 amino acids. The CDR3 DNA follows: TGCAGTACTAGACTAGCGTTTAGCACAGATACGCAGTATTTT. It codes for CSTRLAFSTDTQYF.

This clonotype was detected ten times or more. This rearrangement joins TRBV11-2 to TRBJ2-1, with D possibly matching TRBD2 (5 bases). CDR3 length: 16 amino acids. V was cut by 1 base and J by 0 bases, with 10 bases left in between. CDR1 and CDR2 (germline): SGHAT, FQNNGV. CDR3 residues: CASSLVPGSSYNEQFF. Written as DNA, the CDR3 is TGTGCCAGCAGCTTAGTACCGGGGAGCTCCTACAATGAGCAGTTCTTC.

The genes are TRBV29-1 and TRBJ2-2; D unclear. Germline CDR1 reads SQVTM; CDR2 reads ANQGSEA. The CDR3 length is 12 residues. V dropped 6 bases and J dropped 7 bases, with 12 bases sitting between them. The CDR3 spells CSVGWVRGELFF. CDR3 DNA sequence: TGCAGCGTGGGGTGGGTTCGCGGGGAGCTGTTTTTT.

This clonotype was seen ten or more times. This chain joins TRBV6-1 and TRBJ1-4, with D unresolved. Trimming left V 2 bases short and J 0 bases short, with 4 bases between. The length of the CDR3 is 14 residues. CDR1 and CDR2 (germline): MNHNS, SASEGT. CDR3 coding DNA: TGTGCCAGCAGTGAACCGGCAACTAATGAAAAACTGTTTTTT. Its translation: CASSEPATNEKLFF.

In this sample, this clonotype turned up many times. The chain joins TRBV9 to TRBJ2-3, with 12 bases fitting TRBD2. V was pared by 4 bases and J by 4 bases, with 16 bases of the junction left unmatched. CDR1 and CDR2 from the germline V gene are SGDLS and YYNGEE. There are 19 residues in the CDR3. CDR3 protein: CASSRRPSGRALGPDTQYF. In nucleotides, the CDR3 is TGTGCCAGCAGCAGACGCCCTAGCGGGAGGGCCCTGGGTCCAGATACGCAGTATTTT.

This clonotype was seen many times. The gene calls are TRBV30 and TRBJ1-3; D is possibly TRBD1 (5 bases). This CDR3 contains 14 residues. Germline-derived CDR1 and CDR2 are GTSNPN and SVGIG (reference sequence). Trimming pared 2 bases from V and 0 bases from J, leaving 8 bases between. The DNA of the CDR3 is TGTGCCTGGAGTCGGACATACTCTGGAAACACCATATATTTT. Protein sequence: CAWSRTYSGNTIYF.

The rearrangement links TRBV5-1 to TRBJ2-2; D is uncertain. Trimming stripped 4 bases from V and 1 base from J, with 8 bases between. The V gene's germline CDR1 is SGHRS and CDR2 YFSETQ. The CDR3 extends over 14 amino acids. The CDR3 region is CASSPGMNTGELFF. The CDR3 DNA reads TGCGCCAGCAGCCCAGGAATGAACACCGGGGAGCTGTTTTTT.

This clonotype was counted a few times. V gene TRBV9 combines with J gene TRBJ1-1, with D perhaps matching TRBD1 (6 bases). Germline assignment: CDR1 SGDLS and CDR2 YYNGEE. This CDR3 has 14 residues. Trimming took off 0 bases at V and 1 base at J, with 7 bases between the two ends. CDR3 sequence: CASSVAGANTEAFF. CDR3 DNA sequence: TGTGCCAGCAGCGTAGCAGGGGCGAACACTGAAGCTTTCTTT.

By proportion, this clonotype is medium-sized. The V and J genes are TRBV5-1 and TRBJ2-7; TRBD1 is a possible D gene (5 bases). Germline V gene data show CDR1 as SGHRS and CDR2 as YFSETQ. The CDR3 covers 15 residues. With 4 bases removed from V and 2 bases from J, the gap between germline ends came to 16 bases. DNA of the CDR3: TGCGCCAGCAGCAACGGACACTACGACCCCTACGAGCAGTACTTC. Its protein is CASSNGHYDPYEQYF.

In its sample, this clonotype was seen many times. The rearrangement uses TRBV21-1 and TRBJ2-7. TRBV21-1 is assigned pseudogene status. CDR3 size: 14 residues. The CDR3 reads CASSNRRSSYEQYF. The CDR3, as DNA: TGTGCCAGCAGCAACCGCAGGAGCTCCTACGAGCAGTACTTC.